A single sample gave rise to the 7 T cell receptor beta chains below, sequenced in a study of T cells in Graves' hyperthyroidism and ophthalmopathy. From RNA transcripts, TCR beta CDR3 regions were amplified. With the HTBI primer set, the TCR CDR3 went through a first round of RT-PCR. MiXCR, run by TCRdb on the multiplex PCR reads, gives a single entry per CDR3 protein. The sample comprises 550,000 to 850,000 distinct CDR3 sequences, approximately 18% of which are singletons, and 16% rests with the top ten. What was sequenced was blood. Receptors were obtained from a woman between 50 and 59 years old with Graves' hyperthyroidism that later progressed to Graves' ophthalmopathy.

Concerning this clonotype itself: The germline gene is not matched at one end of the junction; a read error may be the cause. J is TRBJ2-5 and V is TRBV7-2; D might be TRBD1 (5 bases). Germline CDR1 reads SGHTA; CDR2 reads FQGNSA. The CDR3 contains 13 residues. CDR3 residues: CASSRQSQATQYF. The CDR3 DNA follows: TGTGCCAGCAGCCGACAGAGCCAAGCGACCCAGTACTTC.

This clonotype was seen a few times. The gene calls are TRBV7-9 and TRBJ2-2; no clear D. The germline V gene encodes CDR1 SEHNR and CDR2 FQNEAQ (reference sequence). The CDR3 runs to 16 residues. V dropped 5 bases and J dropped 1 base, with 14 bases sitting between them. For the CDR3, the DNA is TGTGCCAGCAGCCAGCAACCGACGGTGAACACCGGGGAGCTGTTTTTT. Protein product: CASSQQPTVNTGELFF. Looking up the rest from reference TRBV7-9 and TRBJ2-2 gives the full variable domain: DTGVSQNPRHKITKRGQNVTFRCDPISEHNRLYWYRQTLGQGPEFLTYFQNEAQLEKSRLLSDRFSAERPKGSFSTLEIQRTEQGDSAMYLCASSQQPTVNTGELFFGEGSRLTVL.

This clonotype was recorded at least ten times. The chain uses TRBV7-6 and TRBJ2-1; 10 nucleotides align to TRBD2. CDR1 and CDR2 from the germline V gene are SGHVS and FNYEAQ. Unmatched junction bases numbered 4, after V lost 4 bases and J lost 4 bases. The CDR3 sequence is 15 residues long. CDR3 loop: CASSSERGGYNEQFF. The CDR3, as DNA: TGTGCCAGCAGCTCCGAGCGGGGGGGATACAATGAGCAGTTCTTC.

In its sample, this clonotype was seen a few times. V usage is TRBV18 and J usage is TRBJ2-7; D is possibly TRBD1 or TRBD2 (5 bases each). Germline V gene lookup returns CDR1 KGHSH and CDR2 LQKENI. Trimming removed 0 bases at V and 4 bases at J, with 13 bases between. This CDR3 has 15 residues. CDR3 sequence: CASSPPRGPQYEQYF. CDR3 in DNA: TGTGCCAGCTCACCACCGAGGGGTCCCCAGTACGAGCAGTACTTC.

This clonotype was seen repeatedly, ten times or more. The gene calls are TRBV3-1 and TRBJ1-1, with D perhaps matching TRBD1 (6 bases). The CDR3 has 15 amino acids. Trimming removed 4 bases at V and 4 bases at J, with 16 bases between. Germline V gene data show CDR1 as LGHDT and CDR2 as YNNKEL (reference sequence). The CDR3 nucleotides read TGTGCCAGCAGCCCCCATAGGGGGTTGAGCACTGAAGCTTTCTTT. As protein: CASSPHRGLSTEAFF. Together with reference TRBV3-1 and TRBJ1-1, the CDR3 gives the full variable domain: DTAVSQTPKYLVTQMGNDKSIKCEQNLGHDTMYWYKQDSKKFLKIMFSYNNKELIINETVPNRFSPKSPDKAHLNLHINSLELGDSAVYFCASSPHRGLSTEAFFGQGTRLTVV.

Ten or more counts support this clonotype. CDR3 amino acids: CASSLVAAEAFF. The CDR3 DNA is TGTGCCAGCAGCTTGGTGGCAGCCGAAGCTTTCTTT. The chain combines TRBV5-6 with TRBJ1-1; D remains ambiguous. There are 12 residues in the CDR3. V was clipped by 0 bases and J by 8 bases, with 8 bases between them. Germline CDR1 and CDR2: SGHDT and YYEEEE. The whole variable domain, filled in from reference TRBV5-6 and TRBJ1-1, reads DAGVTQSPTHLIKTRGQQVTLRCSPKSGHDTVSWYQQALGQGPQFIFQYYEEEERQRGNFPDRFSGHQFPNYSSELNVNALLLGDSALYLCASSLVAAEAFFGQGTRLTVV.

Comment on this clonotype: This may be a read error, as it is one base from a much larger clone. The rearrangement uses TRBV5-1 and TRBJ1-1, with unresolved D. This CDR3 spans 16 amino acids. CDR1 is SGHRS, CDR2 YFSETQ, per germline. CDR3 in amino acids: CASSLGWEALNTEALF. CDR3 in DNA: TGCGCCAGCAGCTTGGGGTGGGAGGCCCTGAACACTGAAGCTCTCTTT.